This T cell receptor beta chain originates from a study of blood T cell repertoires in COVID-19. On the study more broadly: Samples of COVID-19 (acute and convalescent) were obtained from the United States, Italy and Spain.

This table comes from immunoSEQ multiplex PCR, and its TCRdb copy is limited to in-frame clones, with some not included. The table records 60,000 or so clones, roughly 90% of them present only once. The CDR3 extends over 15 amino acids. With 3 bases removed from V and 8 bases from J, the gap between germline ends came to 14 bases. Germline assignment: CDR1 KGHSH and CDR2 LQKENI. This chain uses TRBV18 with TRBJ1-6, with D possibly being TRBD1 (5 bases). The sample comprised peripheral blood. This TCR was sampled from a human donor with acute or convalescent COVID-19. The donor label of this sample is uncertain. The CDR3 bases are TGTGCCAGCTCACCTTCTCCCCAGGGCTATTCACCCCTCCACTTT. This codes for CASSPSPQGYSPLHF.